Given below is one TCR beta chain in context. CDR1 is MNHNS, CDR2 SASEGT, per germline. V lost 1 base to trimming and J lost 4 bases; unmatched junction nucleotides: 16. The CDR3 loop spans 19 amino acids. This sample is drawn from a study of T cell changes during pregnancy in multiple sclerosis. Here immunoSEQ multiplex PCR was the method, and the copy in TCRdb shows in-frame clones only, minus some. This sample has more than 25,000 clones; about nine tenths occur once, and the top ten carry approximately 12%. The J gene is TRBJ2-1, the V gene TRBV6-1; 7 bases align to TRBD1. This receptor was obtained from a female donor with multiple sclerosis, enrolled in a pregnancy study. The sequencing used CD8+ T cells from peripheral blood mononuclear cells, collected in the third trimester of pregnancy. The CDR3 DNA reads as TGTGCCAGCAGTGAAGGCGAACAGGGGCTCAGAAAATTTTACAATGAGCAGTTCTTC. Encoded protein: CASSEGEQGLRKFYNEQFF.